This entry lists 32 T cell receptor beta chains sequenced from one sample in a study of graft-versus-host responses after intestinal transplantation (dated by TCRdb to the early 2020s). The method behind the library was the immunoSEQ multiplex PCR assay. What TCRdb holds here is the immuneACCESS table cut down to in-frame rearrangements. Part of the clones is not present; checked against another copy, under half of the missing clones reflect an unresolved V gene, and the others are unexplained. Recorded for this sample are fewer than 45,000 clones; around 94% of them occurred a single time. About 0.72% of the sample is taken by the ten largest. This specimen consisted of PBMCs, obtained 16 days after intestinal transplant. Every receptor here comes from a human patient who received an intestinal transplant, so some T cells may come from the graft donor.

The chain carries TRBV28 and TRBJ1-4; 7 positions agree with TRBD1. CDR1 and CDR2 (germline): MDHEN, SYDVKM. The CDR3 has 14 residues. The trim removed 2 bases at V and 8 bases at J, leaving 5 bases unmatched. CDR3 nucleotides: TGTGCCAGCAGTTTAGAGCAGGGGGAGGAAAAACTGTTTTTT. Residues: CASSLEQGEEKLFF.

The V and J genes are TRBV30 and TRBJ2-1, with 15 bases that match TRBD2. The V and J ends lost 2 bases and 2 bases, in that order; junction bases with no gene match: 7. From germline, CDR1 is GTSNPN and CDR2 SVGIG (reference sequence). This CDR3 comprises 18 residues. The CDR3 here is CAWSPGLAGGPPYNEQFF. The CDR3 coding sequence is TGTGCCTGGAGTCCCGGACTAGCGGGAGGGCCTCCCTACAATGAGCAGTTCTTC.

The J gene is TRBJ1-5, the V gene TRBV14, with a weak D call TRBD1 (5 bases). Germline V gene lookup returns CDR1 SGHDN and CDR2 FVKESK. The CDR3 contains 16 residues. V was pared by 1 base and J by 2 bases, with 12 bases between. The CDR3 protein is CASSQGGGVGNQPQHF. The CDR3 nucleotides are TGTGCCAGCAGCCAAGGGGGAGGGGTCGGCAATCAGCCCCAGCATTTT.

This chain joins TRBV21-1 and TRBJ2-6; TRBD2, the table's D call, lacks a check against the DNA. TRBV21-1 is given as a pseudogene. This CDR3 contains 18 residues. The chain's CDR3 is CASSAELLQQSRANVLTF. The DNA of the CDR3 is TGTGCCAGCAGTGCTGAGTTACTACAACAAAGTCGGGCCAACGTCCTGACTTTC.

As DNA, the CDR3 is TGTGCCAGCAGCCCCGGGGGAGGCGACGAGCAGTACTTC. Its translation: CASSPGGGDEQYF. The chain has TRBV9 and TRBJ2-7; maybe TRBD2 (6 bases). Trimming cost V 4 bases and J 5 bases, with 13 bases left between them. From germline, CDR1 is SGDLS and CDR2 YYNGEE. This CDR3 contains 13 residues. Filled out from reference TRBV9 and TRBJ2-7, the complete variable domain reads DSGVTQTPKHLITATGQRVTLRCSPRSGDLSVYWYQQSLDQGLQFLIQYYNGEERAKGNILERFSAQQFPDLHSELNLSSLELGDSALYFCASSPGGGDEQYFGPGTRLTVT.

This sequence joins TRBV9 and TRBJ2-1; TRBD2 is a possible D gene (5 bases). CDR3 size: 15 residues. Germline V gene lookup returns CDR1 SGDLS and CDR2 YYNGEE. Between the trimmed V and J ends, which lost 3 bases and 2 bases, there was a span of 12 bases. The CDR3 DNA reads as TGTGCCAGCAGCGAAAGCGGAACTCCCTACAATGAGCAGTTCTTC. Its protein product is CASSESGTPYNEQFF.

The chain couples TRBV6-5 to TRBJ2-2; tentative D call: TRBD2 (6 bases). CDR1 is MNHEY and CDR2 is SVGAGI in the germline V gene. Trimming cost V 4 bases and J 5 bases, with 11 bases left between them. The CDR3 sequence is 14 residues long. The CDR3 region has the DNA TGTGCCAGCAGTTTGGGTGCGGGGACCGGGGAGCTGTTTTTT. It is translated as CASSLGAGTGELFF.

The chain employs TRBV18 and TRBJ2-5; the match to TRBD1 covers 8 bases. Matching the DNA end better, TRBJ2-7 makes the J call doubtful. This CDR3 region has 15 residues. Germline loops: CDR1 KGHSH, CDR2 LQKENI. The CDR3 loop is CASSPYGTGYYEQYF. DNA of the CDR3: TGTGCCAGCTCACCATACGGGACAGGATACTACGAGCAGTACTTC.

The sample holds one count of this clone. The chain's CDR3 is CAISVDRTGDPEAFF. CDR3 DNA: TGTGCCATCAGTGTAGACAGGACAGGGGACCCTGAAGCTTTCTTT. The rearrangement uses TRBV10-3 and TRBJ1-1; 9 positions match TRBD1. The V gene's germline CDR1 is ENHRY and CDR2 SYGVKD. The CDR3 contains 15 residues. V was pared by 4 bases and J by 6 bases, with 9 bases of the junction left unmatched.

The rearrangement links TRBV7-9 to TRBJ2-2; D gene uncertain. CDR3 length: 16 amino acids. Germline assignment: CDR1 SEHNR and CDR2 FQNEAQ (reference sequence). Trimming stripped 5 bases from V and 3 bases from J, with 16 bases between. The CDR3 here is CASSAWVAGYTGELFF. CDR3 DNA sequence: TGTGCCAGCAGCGCTTGGGTAGCCGGGTACACCGGGGAGCTGTTTTTT.

The rearrangement uses TRBV4-1 and TRBJ1-1; D may be TRBD1 (5 bases). This CDR3 contains 13 residues. The germline V gene encodes CDR1 MGHRA and CDR2 YSYEKL. Trimming cost V 4 bases and J 8 bases, with 14 bases left between them. The CDR3 loop is CASSLPGRKEAFF. CDR3 in DNA: TGCGCCAGCAGCCTGCCGGGACGGAAAGAAGCTTTCTTT.

The rearrangement uses TRBV19 and TRBJ1-4; D call uncertain. The V gene lost 3 bases and the J gene lost 8 bases, with 10 bases spanning the gap. Germline V CDR1 and CDR2: LNHDA, SQIVND (reference sequence). The CDR3 contains 13 residues. CDR3 residues: CASSILAQEKLFF. CDR3 DNA: TGTGCCAGTAGTATCCTCGCCCAAGAAAAACTGTTTTTT.

This clone was observed a single time. The genes are TRBV4-1 and TRBJ1-3, with D unclear. With 4 bases removed from V and 5 bases from J, the gap between germline ends came to 9 bases. The CDR3 contains 13 residues. Per germline, CDR1 MGHRA and CDR2 YSYEKL. CDR3 bases: TGCGCCAGCAGCCCATTAGGGAGAAACACCATATATTTT. Translated: CASSPLGRNTIYF.

The rearrangement uses TRBV19 and TRBJ2-7, with 9 positions matching TRBD1. The CDR3 has 14 residues. From germline, CDR1 is LNHDA and CDR2 SQIVND (reference sequence). Germline trimming cut 6 bases from V and 2 bases from J; bases unmatched to any gene: 5. The CDR3 here is CASSPTGGPYEQYF. The CDR3 DNA reads as TGTGCCAGTAGCCCGACAGGGGGACCCTACGAGCAGTACTTC.

This clone was observed once. The chain links TRBV18 to TRBJ2-3, with D possibly matching TRBD2 (5 bases). Trimming took 0 bases from V and 0 from J, leaving 10 bases between them. This CDR3 spans 16 amino acids. CDR1 and CDR2 from the germline V gene are KGHSH and LQKENI. Here the CDR3 DNA reads TGTGCCAGCTCACCACCCGGTACTAGGAGCACAGATACGCAGTATTTT. Its protein is CASSPPGTRSTDTQYF.

The chain uses TRBV29-1 and TRBJ2-1; 9 nucleotides match TRBD2. The CDR3 runs 14 residues. Germline values: CDR1 SQVTM, CDR2 ANQGSEA. V was pared by 1 base and J by 8 bases, with 6 bases of the junction left unmatched. This CDR3 is CSVEASGIGYEQFF. The DNA for the CDR3 is TGCAGCGTTGAAGCTAGCGGGATAGGATATGAGCAGTTCTTC.

This chain links TRBV29-1 with TRBJ2-5; D is undetermined. CDR1 is SQVTM and CDR2 is ANQGSEA in the germline V gene. The CDR3 covers 15 residues. Trimming shortened V by 2 bases and J by 1 base, and 14 bases separated the two germline ends. The CDR3 sequence is CSVELVADPQETQYF. In DNA, the CDR3 is TGCAGCGTTGAACTAGTTGCGGACCCCCAAGAGACCCAGTACTTC.

The chain uses TRBV6-6 and TRBJ2-7; the match to TRBD2 covers 8 bases. The germline gives CDR1 MNHNY, CDR2 SVGAGI (reference sequence). The CDR3 has 16 residues. V lost 2 bases to trimming and J lost 7 bases; unmatched junction nucleotides: 13. The chain's CDR3 is CASSYSDQREWGEQYF. CDR3 sequence (DNA): TGTGCCAGCAGTTACAGTGACCAGCGGGAGTGGGGAGAGCAGTACTTC.

The rearrangement joins TRBV14 to TRBJ2-5; TRBD1 is a possible D gene (5 bases). V was clipped by 4 bases and J by 5 bases, with 11 bases between them. This CDR3 has 13 residues. Germline V gene lookup returns CDR1 SGHDN and CDR2 FVKESK. The CDR3 DNA reads TGTGCCAGCAGCCGATCCCCAGGGGAGACCCAGTACTTC. Translating gives CASSRSPGETQYF.

This chain connects TRBV6-5 to TRBJ2-3; D might be TRBD1 or TRBD2, each matching 6 bases. Looked up from germline, CDR1 is MNHEY and CDR2 is SVGAGI. This CDR3 comprises 14 residues. The V and J ends lost 7 bases and 3 bases respectively, with 14 bases between them. CDR3 bases: TGTGCCAGCAAACGGGGGCGTACGACAGATACGCAGTATTTT. Encoded protein: CASKRGRTTDTQYF.

This clone turned up a few times. The V call is TRBV5-8, the J call TRBJ1-1; D is perhaps TRBD1 (6 bases). The germline V gene has CDR1 SGHTS and CDR2 YDEGEE. The CDR3 is 12 residues long. V gave up 10 bases and J gave up 1 base, with 11 bases separating them. The CDR3 DNA reads as TGTGCCGGAGAGGGGGGGAACACTGAAGCTTTCTTT. This gives the protein CAGEGGNTEAFF.

This sequence joins TRBV6-5 and TRBJ1-2; tentative D call: TRBD1 (5 bases). V was shortened by 5 bases and J by 2 bases, with 12 bases between the two germline ends. Germline V lookup: CDR1 MNHEY, CDR2 SVGAGI. The CDR3 is 14 residues long. CDR3 nucleotide sequence: TGTGCCAGCAGTGAATCACCAGGGAACTATGGCTACACCTTC. Translated, it gives CASSESPGNYGYTF.

The rearrangement joins TRBV11-3 to TRBJ2-1; D may be TRBD1 (6 bases). V was trimmed by 5 bases and J by 7 bases, leaving 21 bases between them. The germline V gene encodes CDR1 SGHNT and CDR2 YENEEA. The length of the CDR3 is 16 residues. This CDR3 is CASSPRQASSKNEQFF. The DNA for the CDR3 is TGTGCCAGCAGCCCTAGACAGGCTAGCTCGAAAAATGAGCAGTTCTTC.

For the CDR3, the DNA is TGTGCCAGCAGAGACCGGGACTCGTCCTACGAGCAGTACTTC. Amino acid sequence: CASRDRDSSYEQYF. This sequence joins TRBV28 and TRBJ2-7; perhaps TRBD2 as D (6 bases). The CDR3 totals 14 residues. CDR1 MDHEN and CDR2 SYDVKM come from the germline V gene. V lost 6 bases to trimming and J lost 1 base, with 13 bases between them.

The J gene is TRBJ1-6, the V gene TRBV18; unclear D gene. The V and J ends lost 3 bases and 7 bases respectively, with 7 bases between them. Germline V gene lookup returns CDR1 KGHSH and CDR2 LQKENI. This CDR3 is 13 amino acids long. CDR3 nucleotide sequence: TGTGCCAGCTCACCCGCTAGCAATTCACCCCTCCACTTT. It specifies CASSPASNSPLHF.

The rearrangement uses TRBV28 and TRBJ2-1; either TRBD1 or TRBD2 may supply D (5 bases each). This CDR3 region has 17 residues. The V gene lost 3 bases and the J gene lost 0 bases, with 15 bases spanning the gap. Germline V gene data show CDR1 as MDHEN and CDR2 as SYDVKM. CDR3 in amino acids: CASSLNWWDPSYNEQFF. The CDR3 DNA follows: TGTGCCAGCAGTTTGAATTGGTGGGACCCCTCCTACAATGAGCAGTTCTTC.

The chain has TRBV7-3 and TRBJ2-7, with D possibly being TRBD2 (6 bases). The V and J ends lost 0 bases and 1 base respectively, with 10 bases between them. The germline V gene encodes CDR1 SGHTA and CDR2 FQGTGA. CDR3 length: 15 amino acids. This chain's CDR3 is CASSLTSEGSYEQYF. The CDR3 DNA sequence: TGTGCCAGCAGCTTAACGTCGGAGGGTTCCTACGAGCAGTACTTC. Full variable domain (rest looked up from reference TRBV7-3 and TRBJ2-7): GAGVSQTPSNKVTEKGKYVELRCDPISGHTALYWYRQSLGQGPEFLIYFQGTGAADDSGLPNDRFFAVRPEGSVSTLKIQRTERGDSAVYLCASSLTSEGSYEQYFGPGTRLTVT.

This chain joins TRBV4-1 and TRBJ2-7; D remains unclear. Germline V gene lookup returns CDR1 MGHRA and CDR2 YSYEKL. The CDR3 sequence is 16 residues long. V lost 0 bases to trimming and J lost 3 bases, with 15 bases between them. This CDR3 is CASSQESRPWGYEQYF. CDR3 in DNA: TGCGCCAGCAGCCAAGAAAGCCGACCTTGGGGCTACGAGCAGTACTTC.

The rearrangement links TRBV13 to TRBJ2-2; a possible D gene is TRBD1 (5 bases). The CDR3 totals 15 residues. Looked up from germline, CDR1 is PRHDT and CDR2 is FYEKMQ (reference sequence). Trimming stripped 3 bases from V and 6 bases from J, with 14 bases between. CDR3 nucleotide sequence: TGTGCCAGCAGCTTCCCCCAGGGTGGGTCCGGGGAGCTGTTTTTT. Translating gives CASSFPQGGSGELFF. Drawing the rest from reference TRBV13 and TRBJ2-2, the complete variable domain is AAGVIQSPRHLIKEKRETATLKCYPIPRHDTVYWYQQGPGQDPQFLISFYEKMQSDKGSIPDRFSAQQFSDYHSELNMSSLELGDSALYFCASSFPQGGSGELFFGEGSRLTVL.

V is TRBV28 and J is TRBJ2-7; perhaps TRBD2 as D (5 bases). Germline CDR1 is MDHEN and CDR2 is SYDVKM. The CDR3 has 15 amino acids. Trimming left V 3 bases short and J 0 bases short, with 12 bases between. The CDR3 region has the DNA TGTGCCAGCAGTTTTAACAGAGGAGGCTCCTACGAGCAGTACTTC. Translation: CASSFNRGGSYEQYF.

This chain connects TRBV7-9 to TRBJ1-4; 7 nucleotides align to TRBD1. The ends lost 2 bases at V and 8 bases at J; junction bases unmatched: 8. Germline V gene data show CDR1 as SEHNR and CDR2 as FQNEAQ (reference sequence). The CDR3 length is 15 residues. CDR3 sequence (DNA): TGTGCCAGCAGCTTACGTGAGGGGGCATTGGAAAAACTGTTTTTT. Translated: CASSLREGALEKLFF. The full variable domain, its missing parts supplied by reference TRBV7-9 and TRBJ1-4, is DTGVSQNPRHKITKRGQNVTFRCDPISEHNRLYWYRQTLGQGPEFLTYFQNEAQLEKSRLLSDRFSAERPKGSFSTLEIQRTEQGDSAMYLCASSLREGALEKLFFGSGTQLSVL.

This chain uses TRBV6-1 with TRBJ1-5, with D uncertain. Germline V lookup: CDR1 MNHNS, CDR2 SASEGT. Trimming pared 6 bases from V and 0 bases from J, leaving 9 bases between. The CDR3 totals 14 residues. The CDR3: CASRGSYSNQPQHF. For the CDR3, the DNA is TGTGCCAGCAGGGGGAGTTATAGCAATCAGCCCCAGCATTTT.